This T cell receptor beta chain emerged from a study of CD8+ T cells in alopecia areata. Study information: Those treated were given oral tofacitinib at 5 to 10 mg twice daily. The study's findings and limits: Against the mouse data, patients shared TCRs less clearly, possibly for HLA reasons. Scalp samples also yield sequences from resident alphabeta T cells of normal skin. Lesional scalp, notably in alopecia totalis/universalis, had clonality above that of normal scalp.

Extraction of RNA preceded its reverse transcription into cDNA, which served as the sequencing template. Clones were sequenced by immunoSEQ multiplex PCR, and TCRdb holds only the in-frame ones, with some missing. The sample holds about 19,000 clones, 60% to 80% seen once. The CDR3 has 15 amino acids. The germline gives CDR1 MNHEY, CDR2 SVGAGI. The V end lost 0 bases, the J end lost 9 bases, and 15 bases lay between the germline ends. Collected material from alopecia areata patients comprised lesional scalp punch biopsies and peripheral blood. Concerning this clone: As yet, its antigen is unknown.

This receptor was obtained from a human donor with alopecia areata. J is TRBJ2-1 and V is TRBV6-5, with unresolved D. The material was skin, obtained at week 0. CDR3 in amino acids: CASSYSRLNLGEQFF. As DNA, the CDR3 is TGTGCCAGCAGTTACTCGAGGCTAAATCTCGGTGAGCAGTTCTTC.